This T cell receptor beta chain was captured by sequencing in a study of human T cells and chemical hapten exposure (dated by TCRdb to the early 2020s). About the full investigation: For sensitization, 2% DPC in acetone was applied to a 2 cm by 2 cm area of upper inner arm skin. Weekly therapeutic DPC doses were additionally applied to the scalp of patients throughout the roughly 25-week study period. Patch testing on the upper back used Finn chambers containing 0.01% DPC, with scoring done after 6 days according to International Contact Dermatitis Research Group standards. Most of the patients in the cohort were female, and the cohort covered alopecia areata with under or over 50% scalp involvement, alopecia totalis and alopecia universalis. The libraries were sequenced as a pool, and the TCR yield per sample differed mostly because of small variations in library volumes within the pool. Peripheral blood TCR repertoire changes were tracked in vivo in alopecia patients during primary and secondary sensitization to the hapten diphenylcyclopropenone (DPC). Blood samples were taken from patients before sensitization (week 0) and at 2, 6 and about 24 weeks after DPC sensitization. Blood for TCR sequencing was provided by twenty-nine alopecia patients at one to four time points (pre-sensitization, 2, 6 and 24 weeks).

The method was RACE. Instrument used: NextSeq 500. Library preparation attached unique molecular identifiers to individual cDNA molecules for quantitative, reproducible TCR counting. For every blood RNA sample, sequencing covered both the TCR alpha and TCR beta chains. The study's own analysis went as follows. A median of roughly 98,000 TCRs per sample was observed, with a range of 23,224 to 690,600. V, J and CDR3 annotation of the TCR reads was performed with the Decombinator software suite. Every sample was subsampled to the same number of TCRs (28,000) for the PS versus PT1 abundance plots. TCRs were defined as expanded if absent before sensitization and observed at least eight times at the 2-week time point. TCRdb itself trimmed the public reads at Q25 with fastp, ran MiXCR and retained productive beta chains. Under each unique CDR3 protein, matching rows form one entry showing the most common genes and DNA. TCRdb assigned the V and J calls; the authors' analysis was not used. For this sample there are more than 250,000 distinct CDR3 sequences; 7% to 10% appear just once. 2.3% of the sample lies in the top ten.

The time point label corresponds to: pre-sensitization, week 0. The treatment or condition label, read with the paper, signifies: therapeutic diphenylcyclopropenone sensitization with weekly scalp DPC. Blood at each patch-test visit was drawn before the patch test was applied. Eligible patients were aged 18 to 70, diagnosed with alopecia, deemed suitable for DPC therapy, and excluded if pregnant. Total RNA was extracted from unfractionated whole blood collected in Tempus Blood RNA tubes. As to this clonotype: Which antigen it targets is not known. Qualities for individual bases were not recorded, and no much larger clone is one base off.

The cysteine opens and the phenylalanine closes a CDR3 of 15 amino acids. This entry keeps only the CDR3 DNA: 45 bases, framed from base 1. The junction shows trimming of 6 bases on V and 0 bases on J, and the gene matches do not reach 5 bases of it. Paper-wide results and their limitations: Because every patient had alopecia, a presumed autoimmune disease, the patients' immune response might differ from that of healthy individuals. Compared with pre-sensitization or healthy control sets, expanded TCRs formed significantly more large CDR3 similarity clusters, which is consistent with antigen-driven responses. After repeated subsampling, changes were observed in the strength of the expansion versus patch-test correlation and in the threshold at which the correlation became significant. Patch test score correlated positively with the number of PT1 expanded TCRs, reaching significance at thresholds 8, 16 and 32 but not at 4. No change with DPC sensitization was found in the number of TCRs above 1 in 1000 frequency, and no evidence of global repertoire structure alterations was found.

This chain joins TRBV12-3 or TRBV12-4 to TRBJ2-3, and TRBD1 aligns with 8 junction nucleotides. The TCR was taken from a woman aged 35 to 49 with alopecia areata. Some clones in this sample may be carry-over from other donors' samples. The sample here was whole blood, taken in connection with sensitization to the hapten diphenylcyclopropenone (DPC). The nucleotide sequence is given as TGTGCCAGCAGAAAGCAGGGGGCGAGCACAGATACGCAGTATTTT. Translated, it reads CASRKQGASTDTQYF.